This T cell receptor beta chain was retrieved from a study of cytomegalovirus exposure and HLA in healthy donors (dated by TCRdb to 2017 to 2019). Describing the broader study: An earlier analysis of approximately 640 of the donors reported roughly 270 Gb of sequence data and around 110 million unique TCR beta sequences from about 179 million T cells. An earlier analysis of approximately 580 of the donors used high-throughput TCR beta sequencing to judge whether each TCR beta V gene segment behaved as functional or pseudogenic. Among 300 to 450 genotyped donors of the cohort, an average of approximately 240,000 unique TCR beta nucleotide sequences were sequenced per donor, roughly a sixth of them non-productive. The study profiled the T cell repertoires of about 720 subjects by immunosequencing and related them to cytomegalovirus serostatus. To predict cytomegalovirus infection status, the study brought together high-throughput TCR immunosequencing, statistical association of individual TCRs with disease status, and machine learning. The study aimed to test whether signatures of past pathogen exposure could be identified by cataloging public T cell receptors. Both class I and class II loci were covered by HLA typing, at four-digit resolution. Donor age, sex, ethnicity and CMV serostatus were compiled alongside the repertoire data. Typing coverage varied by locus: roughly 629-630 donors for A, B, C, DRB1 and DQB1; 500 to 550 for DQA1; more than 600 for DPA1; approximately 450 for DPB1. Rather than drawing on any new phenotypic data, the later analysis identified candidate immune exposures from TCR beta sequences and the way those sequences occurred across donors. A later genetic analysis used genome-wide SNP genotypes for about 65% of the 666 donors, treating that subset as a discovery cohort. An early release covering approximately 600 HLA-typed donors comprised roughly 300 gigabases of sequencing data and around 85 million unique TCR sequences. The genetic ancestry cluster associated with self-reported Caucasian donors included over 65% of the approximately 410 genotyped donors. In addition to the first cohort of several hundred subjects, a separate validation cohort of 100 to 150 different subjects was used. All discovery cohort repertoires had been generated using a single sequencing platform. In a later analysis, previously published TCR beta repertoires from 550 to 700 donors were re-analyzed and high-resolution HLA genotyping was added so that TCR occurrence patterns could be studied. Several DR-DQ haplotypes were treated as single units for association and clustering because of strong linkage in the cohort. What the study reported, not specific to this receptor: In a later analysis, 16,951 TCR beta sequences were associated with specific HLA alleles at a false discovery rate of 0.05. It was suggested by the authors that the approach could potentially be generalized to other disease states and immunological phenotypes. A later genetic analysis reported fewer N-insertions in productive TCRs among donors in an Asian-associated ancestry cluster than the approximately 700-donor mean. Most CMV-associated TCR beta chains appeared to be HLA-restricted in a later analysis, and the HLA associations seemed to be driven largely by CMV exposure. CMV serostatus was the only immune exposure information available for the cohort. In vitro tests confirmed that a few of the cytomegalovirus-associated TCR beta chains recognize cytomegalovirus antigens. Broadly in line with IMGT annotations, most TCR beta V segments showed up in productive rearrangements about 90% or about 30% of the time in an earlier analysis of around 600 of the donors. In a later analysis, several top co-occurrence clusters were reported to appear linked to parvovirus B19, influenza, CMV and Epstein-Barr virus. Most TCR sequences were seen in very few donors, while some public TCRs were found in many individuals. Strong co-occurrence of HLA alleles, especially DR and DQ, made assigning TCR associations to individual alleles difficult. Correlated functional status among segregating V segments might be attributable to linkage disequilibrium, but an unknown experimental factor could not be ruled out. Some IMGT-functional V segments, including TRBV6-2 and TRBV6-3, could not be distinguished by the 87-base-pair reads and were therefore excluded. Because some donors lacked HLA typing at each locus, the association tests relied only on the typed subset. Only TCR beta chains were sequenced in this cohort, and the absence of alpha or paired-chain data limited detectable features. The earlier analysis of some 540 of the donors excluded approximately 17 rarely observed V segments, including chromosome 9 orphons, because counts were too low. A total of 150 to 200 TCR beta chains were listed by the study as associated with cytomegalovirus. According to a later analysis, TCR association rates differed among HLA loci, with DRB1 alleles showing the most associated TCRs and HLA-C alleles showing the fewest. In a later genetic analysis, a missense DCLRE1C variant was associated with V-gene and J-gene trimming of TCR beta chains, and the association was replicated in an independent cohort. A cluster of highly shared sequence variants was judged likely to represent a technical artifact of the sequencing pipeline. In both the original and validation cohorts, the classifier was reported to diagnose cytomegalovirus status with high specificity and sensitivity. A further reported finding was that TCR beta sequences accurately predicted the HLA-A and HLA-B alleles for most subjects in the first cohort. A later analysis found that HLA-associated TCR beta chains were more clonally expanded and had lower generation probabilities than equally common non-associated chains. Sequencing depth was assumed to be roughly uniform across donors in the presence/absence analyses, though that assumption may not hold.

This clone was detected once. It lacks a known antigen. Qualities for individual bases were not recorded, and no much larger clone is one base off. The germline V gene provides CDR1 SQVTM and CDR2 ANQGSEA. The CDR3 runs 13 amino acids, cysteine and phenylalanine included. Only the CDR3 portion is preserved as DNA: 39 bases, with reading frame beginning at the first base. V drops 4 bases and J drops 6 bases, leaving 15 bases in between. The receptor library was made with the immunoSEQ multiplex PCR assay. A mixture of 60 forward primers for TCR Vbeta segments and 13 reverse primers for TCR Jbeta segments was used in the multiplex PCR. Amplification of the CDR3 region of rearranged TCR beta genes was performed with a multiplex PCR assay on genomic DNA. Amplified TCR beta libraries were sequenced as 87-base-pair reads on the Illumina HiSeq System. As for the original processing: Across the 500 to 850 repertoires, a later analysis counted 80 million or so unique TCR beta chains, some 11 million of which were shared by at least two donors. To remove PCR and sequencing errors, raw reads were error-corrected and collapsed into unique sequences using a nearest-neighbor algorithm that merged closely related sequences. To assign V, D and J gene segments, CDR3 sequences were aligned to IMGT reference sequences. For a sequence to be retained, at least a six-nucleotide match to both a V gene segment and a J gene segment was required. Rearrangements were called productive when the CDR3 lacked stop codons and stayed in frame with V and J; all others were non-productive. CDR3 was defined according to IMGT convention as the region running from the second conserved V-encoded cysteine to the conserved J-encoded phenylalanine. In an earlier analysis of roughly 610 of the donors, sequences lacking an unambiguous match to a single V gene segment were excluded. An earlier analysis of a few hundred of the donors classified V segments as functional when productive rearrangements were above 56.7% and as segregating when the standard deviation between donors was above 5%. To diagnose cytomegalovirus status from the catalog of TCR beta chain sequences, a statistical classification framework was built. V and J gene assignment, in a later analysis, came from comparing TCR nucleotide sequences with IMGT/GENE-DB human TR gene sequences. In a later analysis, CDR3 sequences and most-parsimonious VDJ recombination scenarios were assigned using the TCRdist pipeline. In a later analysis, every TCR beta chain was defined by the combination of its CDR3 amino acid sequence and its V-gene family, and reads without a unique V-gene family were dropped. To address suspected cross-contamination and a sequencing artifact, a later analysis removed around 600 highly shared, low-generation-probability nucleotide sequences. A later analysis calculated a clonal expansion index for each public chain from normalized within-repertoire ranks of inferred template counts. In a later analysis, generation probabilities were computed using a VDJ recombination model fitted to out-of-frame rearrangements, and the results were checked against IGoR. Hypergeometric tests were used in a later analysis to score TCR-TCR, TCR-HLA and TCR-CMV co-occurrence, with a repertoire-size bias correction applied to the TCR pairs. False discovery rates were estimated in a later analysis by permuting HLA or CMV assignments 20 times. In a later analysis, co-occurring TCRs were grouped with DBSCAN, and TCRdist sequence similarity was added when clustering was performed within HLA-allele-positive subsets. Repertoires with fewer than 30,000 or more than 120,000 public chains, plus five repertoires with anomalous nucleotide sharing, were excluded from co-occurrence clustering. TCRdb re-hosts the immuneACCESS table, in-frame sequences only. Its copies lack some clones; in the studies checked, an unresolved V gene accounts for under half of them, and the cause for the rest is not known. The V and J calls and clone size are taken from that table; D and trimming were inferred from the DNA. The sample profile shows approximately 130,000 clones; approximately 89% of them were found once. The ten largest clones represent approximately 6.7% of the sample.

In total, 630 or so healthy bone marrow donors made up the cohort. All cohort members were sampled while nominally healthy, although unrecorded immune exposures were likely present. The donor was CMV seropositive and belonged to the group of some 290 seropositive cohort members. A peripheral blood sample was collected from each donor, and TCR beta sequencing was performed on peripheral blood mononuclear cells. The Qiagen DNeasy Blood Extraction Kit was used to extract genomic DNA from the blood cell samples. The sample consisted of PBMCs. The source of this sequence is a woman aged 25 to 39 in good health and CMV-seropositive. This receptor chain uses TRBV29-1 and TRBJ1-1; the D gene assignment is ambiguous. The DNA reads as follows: TGCAGCGTTGTCGCGGGTCTTCACTCTGAAGCTTTCTTT. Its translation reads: CSVVAGLHSEAFF.